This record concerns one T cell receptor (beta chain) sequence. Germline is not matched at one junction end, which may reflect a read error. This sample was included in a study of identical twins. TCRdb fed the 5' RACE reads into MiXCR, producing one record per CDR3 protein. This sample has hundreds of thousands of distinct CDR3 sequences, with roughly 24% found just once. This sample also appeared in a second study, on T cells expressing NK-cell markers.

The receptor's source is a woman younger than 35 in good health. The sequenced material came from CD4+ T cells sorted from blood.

DNA of the CDR3: TGCGCCAGCAGCTCCCCTCCCTTAAATCCGCTCGCGGGACTAAGGCAGATCTTC. It yields the protein CASSSPPLNPLAGLRQIF. This chain uses TRBV5-1 with TRBJ2-1, with 7 nucleotides matching TRBD2. Germline lookup yields CDR1 SGHRS and CDR2 YFSETQ. The CDR3 length is 18 residues. The variable domain in full, completed from reference TRBV5-1 and TRBJ2-1, reads KAGVTQTPRYLIKTRGQQVTLSCSPISGHRSVSWYQQTPGQGLQFLFEYFSETQRNKGNFPGRFSGRQFSNSRSEMNVSTLELGDSALYLCASSSPPLNPLAGLRQIFGPGTRLTVL.